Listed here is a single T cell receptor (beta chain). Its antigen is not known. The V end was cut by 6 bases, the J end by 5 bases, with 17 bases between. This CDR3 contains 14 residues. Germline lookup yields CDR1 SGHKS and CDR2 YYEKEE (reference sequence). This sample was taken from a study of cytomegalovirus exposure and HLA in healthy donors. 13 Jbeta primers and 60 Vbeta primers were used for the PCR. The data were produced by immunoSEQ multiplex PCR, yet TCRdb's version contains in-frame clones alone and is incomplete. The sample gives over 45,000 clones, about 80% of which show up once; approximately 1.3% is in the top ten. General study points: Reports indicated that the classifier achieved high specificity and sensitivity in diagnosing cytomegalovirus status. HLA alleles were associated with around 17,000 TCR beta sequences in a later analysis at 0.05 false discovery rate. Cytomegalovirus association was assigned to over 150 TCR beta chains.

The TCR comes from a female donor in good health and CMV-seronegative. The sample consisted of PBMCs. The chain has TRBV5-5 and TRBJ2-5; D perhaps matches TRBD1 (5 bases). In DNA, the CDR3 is TGTGCCAGCATCCTAGGCCAGGGTGGGGAGACCCAGTACTTC. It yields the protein CASILGQGGETQYF.